This T cell receptor beta chain appears in the sequencing data of a study of T cells in Graves' hyperthyroidism and ophthalmopathy. On the study more broadly: At the time of initial diagnosis and before any treatment, peripheral blood was collected. Study-level points and caveats: Ophthalmopathy was model-predicted a median roughly 6.3 months pre-onset. Most thyroid clonotypes expanded above 0.001 appeared in blood too.

This clonotype has just a few counts. The antigen is not known. Amplified regions were TCR beta CDR3 sequences from RNA transcripts. HTBI primers drove first-round RT-PCR of the TCR CDR3. MiXCR, applied by TCRdb to the multiplex PCR reads, yields one record per CDR3 protein. The profile shows 500,000 to 800,000 distinct CDR3 sequences, 13% to 15% of them singletons. Germline V CDR1 and CDR2: SGHDT, YYEEEE. Trimming shortened V by 4 bases and J by 7 bases, and 13 bases separated the two germline ends. This CDR3 is 13 amino acids long. Uncontrolled infection, other autoimmune disease, pregnancy or lactation led to exclusion.

Sequences were obtained from blood. The chain couples TRBV5-6 to TRBJ2-3; a possible D gene is TRBD2 (5 bases). The clonotype was recovered from a woman in her forties or fifties with Graves' ophthalmopathy. The CDR3 spells CASSPGNGYTQYF. CDR3 nucleotides: TGTGCCAGCAGCCCGGGAAATGGGTATACGCAGTATTTT.